This T cell receptor beta chain was identified in a study of Ad26.COV2.S vaccination and SARS-CoV-2 variants. Treatment given: approximately 18 received Ad26.COV2.S at low or high dose, single or two shots; about 5 received placebo; per-sample allocation not given. Day 63 following the first vaccine or placebo injection was when the samples were taken. Trimming shortened V by 4 bases and J by 0 bases, and 14 bases separated the two germline ends. Germline-derived CDR1 and CDR2 are SGDLS and YYNGEE. The CDR3 is 16 amino acids. Method: immunoSEQ multiplex PCR; TCRdb's copy keeps in-frame clones and lacks some. The sample lists 350,000 to 500,000 clones, 80% to 95% occurring once.

The sequence derives from a person between 18 and 60 years old who received the Ad26.COV2.S COVID-19 vaccine or a placebo. The chain combines TRBV9 with TRBJ2-1; D tentatively fits TRBD1 or TRBD2 (5 bases each). This specimen consisted of peripheral blood, obtained in a trial of Ad26.COV2.S vaccine versus placebo. The CDR3 here is CASSLPGPSSYNEQFF. CDR3 coding DNA: TGTGCCAGCAGCCTCCCGGGACCTTCCTCCTACAATGAGCAGTTCTTC.